The T cell receptor (beta chain) described here comes from a study of blood T cell repertoires in COVID-19. About the research overall: PBMCs, B-cell-depleted T cells, or T cells were the source of the cDNA or gDNA that made up the material.

Trimming took 0 bases from V and 1 from J, leaving 10 bases between them. Germline CDR1 and CDR2: SGHRS and YFSETQ. The CDR3 runs 15 residues. In the study's own analysis: Amplification of reference gene primers provided the estimated nucleated cell counts. Method: immunoSEQ multiplex PCR; TCRdb's copy keeps in-frame clones and lacks some. The DNA was the basis for D and trimming; V, J and clone size are from that table. The repertoire holds approximately 210,000 clones, just over 85% seen once, with more than 1.4% in the top ten. This chain joins TRBV5-1 and TRBJ2-5, with D possibly TRBD2 on 5 matching bases. The sequenced sample was peripheral blood. This TCR was recovered from a man aged 18-30 years with active or convalescent COVID-19. CDR3 bases: TGCGCCAGCAGCTTGGTTGGTGCGGGCCAAGAGACCCAGTACTTC. Its translation is CASSLVGAGQETQYF.